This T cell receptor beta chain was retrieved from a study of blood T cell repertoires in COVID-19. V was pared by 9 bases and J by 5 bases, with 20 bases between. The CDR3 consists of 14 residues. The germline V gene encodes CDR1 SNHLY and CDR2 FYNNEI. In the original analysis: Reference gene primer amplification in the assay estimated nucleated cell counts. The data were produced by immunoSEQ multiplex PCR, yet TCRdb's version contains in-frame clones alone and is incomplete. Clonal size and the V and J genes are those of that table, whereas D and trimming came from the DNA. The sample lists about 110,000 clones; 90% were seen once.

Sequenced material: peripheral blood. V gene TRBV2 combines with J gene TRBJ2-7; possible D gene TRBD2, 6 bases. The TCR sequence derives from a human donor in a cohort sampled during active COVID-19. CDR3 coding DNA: TGTGCCAGTCGAAACTCCGGGACGGGAGACGAGCAGTACTTC. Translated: CASRNSGTGDEQYF.